The 25 T cell receptor beta chains listed next were all sequenced from one sample in a study of T cell responses to AZD1222 COVID-19 vaccine. Sequenced by immunoSEQ multiplex PCR; TCRdb stores in-frame clones only, minus some. This table has approximately 100,000 clones, roughly 92% appearing once. The material was peripheral blood, obtained on day 0 of AZD1222 vaccination. These receptor sequences come from an adult in good health.

The sample holds a few counts of this clone. This rearrangement joins TRBV6-1 to TRBJ2-7, with D possibly TRBD2 on 5 matching bases. Germline loops: CDR1 MNHNS, CDR2 SASEGT. CDR3 length: 15 residues. The germline V and J ends were trimmed by 1 base and 0 bases, with 10 bases remaining between them. The CDR3 protein is CASSEVSGSSYEQYF. The CDR3 DNA is TGTGCCAGCAGTGAAGTGAGTGGGAGCTCCTACGAGCAGTACTTC.

The V and J genes are TRBV2 and TRBJ2-2; a possible D gene is TRBD1 (5 bases). Germline V lookup: CDR1 SNHLY, CDR2 FYNNEI. The germline V and J ends were trimmed by 7 bases and 1 base, with 13 bases remaining between them. The CDR3 loop spans 15 amino acids. The CDR3 here is CASTVIQGNTGELFF. The CDR3 DNA sequence: TGTGCCAGCACGGTGATCCAGGGGAACACCGGGGAGCTGTTTTTT.

The gene calls are TRBV5-6 and TRBJ1-2, with no clear D. The CDR3 has 16 residues. The V and J ends lost 2 bases and 4 bases respectively, with 18 bases between them. Germline loops: CDR1 SGHDT, CDR2 YYEEEE. CDR3 sequence (DNA): TGTGCCAGCAGCTTTGTACCCTCGGATAGAAGCTATGGCTACACCTTC. Translation: CASSFVPSDRSYGYTF.

This chain links TRBV3-1 (or the pseudogene TRBV3-2) with TRBJ2-3; 15 nucleotides line up with TRBD2. The ends lost 4 bases at V and 3 bases at J; junction bases unmatched: 8. There are 18 residues in the CDR3. Germline V gene data show CDR1 as LGHDT and CDR2 as YNNKEL (reference sequence). Here the CDR3 reads CASSPRTGTSGRTDTQYF. CDR3 DNA: TGTGCCAGCAGCCCGCGCACCGGGACTAGCGGGAGGACAGATACGCAGTATTTT.

CDR3 in amino acids: CASFRLAGGLFF. CDR3 DNA: TGTGCCAGCTTTCGACTAGCGGGAGGGCTTTTCTTC. The genes are TRBV6-6 and TRBJ2-1; 14 nucleotides agree with TRBD2. Germline loops: CDR1 MNHNY, CDR2 SVGAGI (reference sequence). The CDR3 length is 12 residues. With V trimmed by 8 bases and J by 16 bases, 7 bases remained unmatched.

The rearrangement links TRBV3-1 (or the pseudogene TRBV3-2) to TRBJ1-2; 7 bases are a match to TRBD1. V lost 0 bases and J lost 6; bases outside the gene matches: 7. There are 15 residues in the CDR3. CDR1 LGHDT and CDR2 YNNKEL come from the germline V gene (reference sequence). The CDR3 bases are TGTGCCAGCAGCCAAGAGGGACAGCGTCTGAATGGCTACACCTTC. It yields the protein CASSQEGQRLNGYTF.

The chain uses TRBV6-4 and TRBJ2-3; 8 bases are shared with TRBD2. The junction had 11 bases not matched to a gene; V was cut back by 6 bases and J by 6 bases. The CDR3 consists of 15 residues. Germline CDR1 reads MRHNA; CDR2 reads SNTAGT. The CDR3 here is CASSPTSGLVDTQYF. Written as DNA, the CDR3 is TGTGCCAGCAGCCCGACCTCGGGACTAGTGGATACGCAGTATTTT.

The J gene is TRBJ2-7, the V gene TRBV7-8; no firm D call. The CDR3 consists of 14 residues. V was pared by 0 bases and J by 6 bases, with 12 bases between. Looked up from germline, CDR1 is SGHVS and CDR2 is FQNEAQ. DNA for the CDR3: TGTGCCAGCAGCTTAGCGCGGTTATCTACCGAGCAGTACTTC. Amino acid sequence: CASSLARLSTEQYF.

The chain uses TRBV15 and TRBJ2-1; 7 bases are shared with TRBD1. Germline CDR1 LNHNV, CDR2 YYDKDF (reference sequence). The junction had 8 bases not matched to a gene; V was cut back by 1 base and J by 5 bases. CDR3 length equals 16 residues. The chain's CDR3 is CATSRVSTGVHNEQFF. CDR3 DNA: TGTGCCACCAGCAGAGTTAGTACAGGGGTCCACAATGAGCAGTTCTTC.

The chain is built from TRBV7-9 and TRBJ2-6, with 8 bases identical to TRBD2. Germline CDR1 reads SEHNR; CDR2 reads FQNEAQ (reference sequence). With 3 bases clipped from V and 2 bases from J, the junction kept 0 bases outside the gene matches. The CDR3 runs 15 residues. The CDR3 spells CASSLGLAGANVLTF. CDR3 in DNA: TGTGCCAGCAGCTTGGGACTAGCTGGGGCCAACGTCCTGACTTTC.

The chain carries TRBV11-1 and TRBJ2-4; D perhaps matches TRBD2 (5 bases). Trimming removed 1 base at V and 1 base at J, with 11 bases between. The CDR3 spans 16 residues. CDR1 and CDR2 (germline): SGHAT, FQDESV (reference sequence). CDR3 amino acids: CASSLERGLAKNIQYF. The CDR3 nucleotides read TGTGCCAGCAGCTTAGAACGGGGTCTCGCCAAAAACATTCAGTACTTC. The full variable domain, rest sourced from reference TRBV11-1 and TRBJ2-4, is EAEVAQSPRYKITEKSQAVAFWCDPISGHATLYWYRQILGQGPELLVQFQDESVVDDSQLPKDRFSAERLKGVDSTLKIQPAELGDSAMYLCASSLERGLAKNIQYFGAGTRLSVL.

V usage is TRBV5-1 and J usage is TRBJ1-4; no reliable D call. Germline V lookup: CDR1 SGHRS, CDR2 YFSETQ. Trimming shortened V by 0 bases and J by 1 base, and 7 bases separated the two germline ends. This CDR3 has 15 amino acids. The CDR3 reads CASSLAEVTNEKLFF. CDR3 coding DNA: TGCGCCAGCAGCTTGGCCGAAGTAACTAATGAAAAACTGTTTTTT.

This chain links TRBV28 with TRBJ2-7; D perhaps matches TRBD1 (6 bases). V dropped 6 bases and J dropped 2 bases, with 14 bases sitting between them. The CDR3 covers 14 residues. The germline gives CDR1 MDHEN, CDR2 SYDVKM. The DNA for the CDR3 is TGTGCCAGCAGGGGTGGACAGTTAACCTACGAGCAGTACTTC. Protein: CASRGGQLTYEQYF.

This chain links TRBV13 with TRBJ2-7; a possible D gene is TRBD1 (6 bases). This CDR3 has 12 residues. V was trimmed by 11 bases and J by 5 bases, leaving 16 bases between them. CDR1 and CDR2 from the germline V gene are PRHDT and FYEKMQ (reference sequence). The CDR3 nucleotides read TGTGCCGATGAGACAGGTTCCCACGAGCAGTACTTC. Translating it yields CADETGSHEQYF.

V is TRBV19 and J is TRBJ2-1, with 14 bases identical to TRBD2. Germline V lookup: CDR1 LNHDA, CDR2 SQIVND (reference sequence). The CDR3 is 17 residues long. Germline trimming cut 4 bases from V and 7 bases from J; bases unmatched to any gene: 9. The CDR3 region is CASSKGLAGDPFNEQFF. DNA for the CDR3: TGTGCCAGTAGTAAGGGACTAGCGGGAGACCCTTTTAATGAGCAGTTCTTC.

The V gene is TRBV9, the J gene TRBJ2-1; D is unresolved. CDR3 length: 13 amino acids. The germline CDR1 and CDR2 sequences are SGDLS and YYNGEE. With 2 bases removed from V and 6 bases from J, the gap between germline ends came to 9 bases. In nucleotides, the CDR3 is TGTGCCAGCAGCGTCTCATCGATCAATGAGCAGTTCTTC. Protein product: CASSVSSINEQFF.

This chain links TRBV7-2 with TRBJ2-3; TRBD1 aligns across 7 bases. Trimming removed 5 bases from V and 4 bases from J; junction bases left unmatched: 6. This CDR3 comprises 14 residues. Germline V gives CDR1 SGHTA, CDR2 FQGNSA. The CDR3 loop reads CASSPSRGPDTQYF. CDR3 DNA sequence: TGTGCCAGCAGCCCCTCTAGGGGGCCAGATACGCAGTATTTT.

This chain joins TRBV28 and TRBJ2-3; D could derive from TRBD1 or TRBD2 (5 bases each). CDR3 length equals 16 residues. CDR1 and CDR2 (germline): MDHEN, SYDVKM. The V end lost 1 base, the J end lost 8 bases, and 19 bases lay between the germline ends. DNA of the CDR3: TGTGCCAGCAGTTTATTATATACAGAGGGGACCGTTACGCAGTATTTT. Protein sequence: CASSLLYTEGTVTQYF.

The CDR3 spells CASSPSGGHIYGYTF. DNA of the CDR3: TGTGCCAGCAGCCCGTCGGGTGGCCATATCTATGGCTACACCTTC. The chain joins TRBV7-9 to TRBJ1-2; D not resolved. With 5 bases removed from V and 4 bases from J, the gap between germline ends came to 17 bases. This CDR3 contains 15 residues. Germline lookup yields CDR1 SEHNR and CDR2 FQNEAQ (reference sequence). Looking up the rest from reference TRBV7-9 and TRBJ1-2 gives the full variable domain: DTGVSQNPRHKITKRGQNVTFRCDPISEHNRLYWYRQTLGQGPEFLTYFQNEAQLEKSRLLSDRFSAERPKGSFSTLEIQRTEQGDSAMYLCASSPSGGHIYGYTFGSGTRLTVV.

CDR3 bases: TGTGCCAGCAGTTACGGGGAGAGGGTTGAAAAACTGTTTTTT. Protein: CASSYGERVEKLFF. The chain is built from TRBV6-6 and TRBJ1-4; D is uncertain. Trimming took 2 bases from V and 7 from J, leaving 11 bases between them. Germline V CDR1 and CDR2: MNHNY, SVGAGI (reference sequence). The CDR3 sequence is 14 residues long.

This chain uses TRBV9 with TRBJ2-1; D is perhaps TRBD2 (6 bases). This CDR3 is 15 amino acids long. Germline V gives CDR1 SGDLS, CDR2 YYNGEE. Trimming cost V 3 bases and J 1 base, with 11 bases left between them. CDR3 in DNA: TGTGCCAGCAGCGGACCTAGCGTTTCCTACAATGAGCAGTTCTTC. This encodes CASSGPSVSYNEQFF.

In this sample, this clone turned up once. The rearrangement joins TRBV4-2 to TRBJ2-6; D is unclear. This CDR3 contains 15 residues. V was clipped by 0 bases and J by 1 base, with 4 bases between them. Per the germline V gene, CDR1 is LGHNA and CDR2 is YNFKEQ. The CDR3 loop reads CASSQEGSGANVLTF. CDR3 DNA sequence: TGTGCCAGCAGCCAAGAGGGATCTGGGGCCAACGTCCTGACTTTC.

The chain joins TRBV6-5 to TRBJ2-5, with 7 bases identical to TRBD1. Trimming at V came to 6 bases and at J to 1 base, leaving 8 bases not matched to a gene. The CDR3 contains 15 residues. Germline V gene data show CDR1 as MNHEY and CDR2 as SVGAGI. The CDR3 is CASSSTGQSQETQYF. In nucleotides, the CDR3 is TGTGCCAGCAGCTCGACGGGACAGAGCCAAGAGACCCAGTACTTC.

V usage is TRBV7-2 and J usage is TRBJ1-3; perhaps TRBD1 as D (5 bases). Trimming left V 5 bases short and J 0 bases short, with 11 bases between. Looked up from germline, CDR1 is SGHTA and CDR2 is FQGNSA. This CDR3 has 15 residues. CDR3 amino acids: CASSKGPSSGNTIYF. The DNA of the CDR3 is TGTGCCAGCAGCAAGGGACCGAGCTCTGGAAACACCATATATTTT.

In DNA, the CDR3 is TGTGCCACCAGCAGAGATCGGGGGTCTGGGGCCAACGTCCTGACTTTC. Translation: CATSRDRGSGANVLTF. The chain has TRBV15 and TRBJ2-6; D perhaps matches TRBD2 (6 bases). CDR1 is LNHNV, CDR2 YYDKDF, per germline (reference sequence). V lost 0 bases and J 1 base, leaving 7 bases between the germline ends. CDR3 size: 16 residues.